The 29 T cell receptor beta chains presented below share a single source sample, sequenced in a study of blood T cell repertoires in COVID-19. TCRdb's copy holds only in-frame clones and misses some; the assay was immunoSEQ multiplex PCR. The data show some 230,000 clones, around 84% seen once. The sample was peripheral blood. These receptors all come from a woman aged 60-70 years who had recovered from COVID-19.

The chain recombines TRBV7-2 with TRBJ1-4; 7 bases are shared with TRBD1. Germline CDR1 SGHTA, CDR2 FQGNSA. With 2 bases clipped from V and 3 bases from J, the junction kept 9 bases outside the gene matches. This CDR3 contains 17 residues. CDR3 DNA: TGTGCCAGCAGCTTATACAGGGGTTGGGCATCTAATGAAAAACTGTTTTTT. Amino acids: CASSLYRGWASNEKLFF.

This clone was seen only once. The chain recombines TRBV24-1 with TRBJ1-3, with a weak D call TRBD1 (5 bases). V dropped 12 bases and J dropped 2 bases, with 16 bases sitting between them. Germline V gives CDR1 KGHDR, CDR2 SFDVKD. The CDR3 sequence is 14 residues long. Here the CDR3 reads CAVCMGGAGNTIYF. The CDR3 coding sequence is TGTGCCGTTTGCATGGGGGGGGCTGGAAACACCATATATTTT.

This chain joins TRBV4-1 and TRBJ2-7, with TRBD2 matching 13 bases. The CDR3 contains 15 residues. The V and J ends lost 2 bases and 5 bases, in that order; junction bases with no gene match: 3. In germline, CDR1 is MGHRA, CDR2 YSYEKL. The CDR3: CASSQRLAGGDEQYF. The CDR3 nucleotides are TGCGCCAGCAGCCAAAGACTAGCGGGGGGAGACGAGCAGTACTTC.

CDR3 in DNA: TGTGCCAGCAGCCCAGGGACAGGGTCCTACGAGCAGTACTTC. Translated: CASSPGTGSYEQYF. The J gene is TRBJ2-7, the V gene TRBV7-6, with 9 bases identical to TRBD1. The CDR3 loop spans 14 amino acids. V was clipped by 5 bases and J by 1 base; unmatched bases: 3. Germline V CDR1 and CDR2: SGHVS, FNYEAQ.

This chain links TRBV6-5 with TRBJ1-1; D may be TRBD1 (6 bases). V lost 8 bases, J lost 0 bases, and 10 bases lay in between. CDR1 MNHEY and CDR2 SVGAGI come from the germline V gene. The CDR3 runs 13 residues. The CDR3 nucleotides read TGTGCCAGCCGAACAGGGCTGAACACTGAAGCTTTCTTT. As protein: CASRTGLNTEAFF.

The chain recombines TRBV5-1 with TRBJ2-1, with D possibly matching TRBD2 (6 bases). The V and J ends lost 5 bases and 7 bases respectively, with 13 bases between them. CDR1 SGHRS and CDR2 YFSETQ come from the germline V gene. This CDR3 region has 13 residues. The CDR3 nucleotides are TGCGCCAGCAGAGACCCCGGGGGAAATGAGCAGTTCTTC. This gives the protein CASRDPGGNEQFF.

CDR3 residues: CASSSGGLSGAGELFF. The CDR3 coding sequence is TGTGCCAGCAGCTCCGGCGGGCTATCTGGCGCCGGGGAGCTGTTTTTT. The chain joins TRBV7-2 to TRBJ2-2, with a weak D call TRBD2 (5 bases). This CDR3 has 16 residues. Trimming stripped 4 bases from V and 6 bases from J, with 18 bases between. The germline CDR1 and CDR2 sequences are SGHTA and FQGNSA.

V gene TRBV3-1 (or the pseudogene TRBV3-2) combines with J gene TRBJ2-5; 9 positions agree with TRBD2. Germline trimming cut 1 base from V and 1 base from J; bases unmatched to any gene: 4. Germline CDR1 is LGHDT and CDR2 is YNNKEL (reference sequence). The CDR3 is 16 amino acids. The CDR3 region is CASSQAGGGGQETQYF. CDR3 coding DNA: TGTGCCAGCAGCCAAGCCGGCGGGGGGGGCCAAGAGACCCAGTACTTC.

The rearrangement uses TRBV19 and TRBJ1-5; D is unresolved. The germline gives CDR1 LNHDA, CDR2 SQIVND (reference sequence). Trimming took 3 bases from V and 13 from J, leaving 13 bases between them. This CDR3 spans 12 amino acids. The CDR3 sequence: CASSMSRRYQHF. The CDR3 DNA reads as TGTGCCAGTAGTATGAGCAGGCGTTATCAGCATTTT. The entire variable domain, with the rest obtained from reference TRBV19 and TRBJ1-5, is as follows: DGGITQSPKYLFRKEGQNVTLSCEQNLNHDAMYWYRQDPGQGLRLIYYSQIVNDFQKGDIAEGYSVSREKKESFPLTVTSAQKNPTAFYLCASSMSRRYQHFGDGTRLSIL.

The genes are TRBV6-1 and TRBJ2-5, with 8 bases identical to TRBD1. J gave up 4 bases and V 3 bases, and 4 bases lay outside the gene matches. The CDR3 sequence is 14 residues long. The germline V gene encodes CDR1 MNHNS and CDR2 SASEGT. The CDR3 nucleotides are TGTGCCAGCAGTGACAGGACAGGGCGAGAGACCCAGTACTTC. Its translation: CASSDRTGRETQYF.

The rearrangement links TRBV5-6 to TRBJ1-4; a weak D match, TRBD1 (6 bases). The CDR3 has 15 amino acids. The ends were cut back, 0 bases at V and 7 bases at J, with 13 bases in the middle. Looked up from germline, CDR1 is SGHDT and CDR2 is YYEEEE. The CDR3 loop reads CASSLAPQGSEKLFF. The CDR3 nucleotides read TGTGCCAGCAGCTTGGCCCCACAGGGATCTGAAAAACTGTTTTTT.

The chain has TRBV7-2 and TRBJ2-7, with 8 bases lining up with TRBD1. This CDR3 is 15 amino acids long. Germline trimming cut 5 bases from V and 1 base from J; bases unmatched to any gene: 7. Germline assignment: CDR1 SGHTA and CDR2 FQGNSA. CDR3: CASSPDRGGSYEQYF. CDR3 nucleotides: TGTGCCAGCAGCCCAGACAGGGGAGGATCCTACGAGCAGTACTTC.

This chain uses TRBV7-2 with TRBJ1-2; D may be TRBD1 (6 bases). Trimming took 5 bases from V and 3 from J, leaving 10 bases between them. CDR1 and CDR2 from the germline V gene are SGHTA and FQGNSA. There are 13 residues in the CDR3. Here the CDR3 reads CASSADSHYGYTF. The CDR3 DNA is TGTGCCAGCAGCGCGGACAGCCACTATGGCTACACCTTC. Complete variable domain (other parts from reference TRBV7-2 and TRBJ1-2): GAGVSQSPSNKVTEKGKDVELRCDPISGHTALYWYRQSLGQGLEFLIYFQGNSAPDKSGLPSDRFSAERTGGSVSTLTIQRTQQEDSAVYLCASSADSHYGYTFGSGTRLTVV.

The rearrangement links TRBV5-1 to TRBJ2-5; TRBD2 matches 10 bases. In germline, CDR1 is SGHRS, CDR2 YFSETQ. The trim removed 0 bases at V and 1 base at J, leaving 0 bases unmatched. This CDR3 region has 15 residues. CDR3 amino acids: CASSLGLAGQETQYF. In DNA form, the CDR3 reads TGCGCCAGCAGCTTGGGACTAGCGGGCCAAGAGACCCAGTACTTC.

This chain joins TRBV4-1 and TRBJ1-1; 8 bases map to TRBD1. V gave up 4 bases and J gave up 4 bases; unmatched junction bases: 5. The CDR3 is 14 amino acids. Germline V gene lookup returns CDR1 MGHRA and CDR2 YSYEKL. The CDR3 DNA reads TGCGCCAGCAGCCGAGTACAGGGGGGCACTGAAGCTTTCTTT. This gives the protein CASSRVQGGTEAFF.

A word on this clone: The identical CDR3 is also encoded by other nucleotide sequences in the sample. This chain links TRBV7-3 with TRBJ2-1; 15 nucleotides agree with TRBD2. The V segment lost 4 bases and the J segment 7 bases; nucleotides outside the gene matches: 2. The CDR3 covers 15 residues. The germline V gene encodes CDR1 SGHTA and CDR2 FQGTGA. This CDR3 is CASSSGLAGGNEQFF. CDR3 DNA: TGTGCCAGCAGCTCGGGACTAGCGGGGGGTAATGAGCAGTTCTTC.

There are a few counts of this clone. The chain combines TRBV7-3 with TRBJ1-2; D unresolved. Germline CDR1 and CDR2: SGHTA and FQGTGA. The CDR3 runs 13 residues. Trimming cost V 1 base and J 7 bases, with 10 bases left between them. The chain's CDR3 is CASSLSGDIGYTF. The DNA of the CDR3 is TGTGCCAGCAGCTTAAGCGGGGATATTGGCTACACCTTC.

The chain recombines TRBV20-1 with TRBJ2-7; perhaps TRBD2 as D (5 bases). The length of the CDR3 is 16 residues. Germline CDR1 is DFQATT and CDR2 is SNEGSKA (reference sequence). Deletions cut 3 bases from V and 7 bases from J, with 25 bases between. The CDR3 here is CSASPPNRGGPWEQYF. Here the CDR3 DNA reads TGCAGTGCTAGTCCTCCTAACCGGGGTGGGCCGTGGGAGCAGTACTTC.

The J gene is TRBJ1-3, the V gene TRBV6-2 or TRBV6-3; weak D call: TRBD1 (6 bases). The V gene lost 5 bases and the J gene lost 2 bases, with 13 bases spanning the gap. Germline CDR1 is MNHEY and CDR2 is SVGEGT. The CDR3 spans 15 residues. CDR3 amino acids: CASSHRDNPGNTIYF. The CDR3 DNA sequence: TGTGCCAGCAGTCACCGGGACAACCCTGGAAACACCATATATTTT.

The chain has TRBV28 and TRBJ1-1; unclear D gene. V lost 0 bases to trimming and J lost 3 bases, with 11 bases between them. The germline V gene encodes CDR1 MDHEN and CDR2 SYDVKM. CDR3 length: 15 amino acids. The CDR3 DNA reads as TGTGCCAGCAGTTTATGGGAGGTCGGGTACACTGAAGCTTTCTTT. Amino acid sequence: CASSLWEVGYTEAFF.

This chain links TRBV10-3 with TRBJ1-1; tentatively, D is TRBD1 (6 bases). The CDR3 runs 14 residues. Trimming took 3 bases from V and 4 from J, leaving 12 bases between them. Looked up from germline, CDR1 is ENHRY and CDR2 is SYGVKD. Here the CDR3 reads CAISEGGPGTEAFF. The CDR3 region has the DNA TGTGCCATCAGTGAAGGGGGACCGGGCACTGAAGCTTTCTTT.

This clone was observed a few times. The rearrangement uses TRBV10-2 and TRBJ1-1, with TRBD1 matching over 8 bases. The CDR3 is 12 residues long. Per the germline V gene, CDR1 is WSHSY and CDR2 is SAAADI. V lost 10 bases, J lost 3 bases, and 4 bases stayed unmatched. In DNA form, the CDR3 reads TGCGCCACGACAGGGGTCCACACTGAAGCTTTCTTT. Its translation is CATTGVHTEAFF.

The chain has TRBV3-1 (or the pseudogene TRBV3-2) and TRBJ1-6; 8 bases map to TRBD1. The germline CDR1 and CDR2 sequences are LGHDT and YNNKEL (reference sequence). J lost 2 bases, V lost 0 bases, and 12 bases had no gene match. CDR3 length: 20 residues. Written as DNA, the CDR3 is TGTGCCAGCAGCCAAGATCAAGGGTTGACAGGGGCCGCCTATAATTCACCCCTCCACTTT. Translating gives CASSQDQGLTGAAYNSPLHF.

The V and J genes are TRBV11-3 and TRBJ2-1; 7 positions match TRBD2. With V trimmed by 5 bases and J by 1 base, 5 bases remained unmatched. This CDR3 is built from 15 residues. Germline V gene sequence: CDR1 SGHNT, CDR2 YENEEA. CDR3 coding DNA: TGTGCCAGCAGCCCGGGGGGAACTTCCTACAATGAGCAGTTCTTC. Its translation is CASSPGGTSYNEQFF.

The CDR3 is CASSDQTASGNTIYF. CDR3 DNA: TGTGCCAGCAGTGACCAGACAGCCTCTGGAAACACCATATATTTT. V and J are TRBV6-1 and TRBJ1-3, with D possibly being TRBD1 (5 bases). Germline loops: CDR1 MNHNS, CDR2 SASEGT. V was pared by 3 bases and J by 0 bases, with 9 bases between. This CDR3 has 15 amino acids.

The chain combines TRBV5-4 with TRBJ2-5, with D uncertain. The CDR3 totals 14 residues. V was clipped by 0 bases and J by 7 bases, with 13 bases between them. CDR1 and CDR2 from the germline V gene are SGHNT and YYREEE (reference sequence). CDR3 sequence (DNA): TGTGCCAGCAGCTTGGCAGAACGCTCCGCGACCCAGTACTTC. Protein: CASSLAERSATQYF.

V gene TRBV3-1 (or the pseudogene TRBV3-2) combines with J gene TRBJ2-7, with D unresolved. Trimming took 10 bases from V and 0 from J, leaving 7 bases between them. CDR3 length equals 11 residues. Germline CDR1 and CDR2: LGHDT and YNNKEL (reference sequence). The CDR3 nucleotides are TGTGCCATCTCGAGCTCCTACGAGCAGTACTTC. Its protein product is CAISSSYEQYF.

This chain uses TRBV6-6 with TRBJ2-4; 8 bases match TRBD2. The CDR3 length is 16 residues. Looked up from germline, CDR1 is MNHNY and CDR2 is SVGAGI (reference sequence). With 6 bases clipped from V and 0 bases from J, the junction kept 7 bases outside the gene matches. CDR3 residues: CASSSGRVIAKNIQYF. CDR3 in DNA: TGTGCCAGCAGCTCCGGGAGGGTCATAGCCAAAAACATTCAGTACTTC.

The V call is TRBV18, the J call TRBJ1-2; the D is unclear. With 3 bases removed from V and 1 base from J, the gap between germline ends came to 9 bases. CDR1 and CDR2 (germline): KGHSH, LQKENI. CDR3 length: 14 amino acids. The CDR3, as DNA: TGTGCCAGCTCACCGCAACCCGGTAACTATGGCTACACCTTC. Translating gives CASSPQPGNYGYTF.